This TCR beta chain came from a study of CXCR3-negative and CXCR3-positive naive CD8 T cells. Preparation of TRB cDNA libraries relied on 5' RACE carrying UMI labels. TCRdb re-called the 5' RACE reads and shows each CDR3 protein once, DNA omitted. The sample yields roughly 45,000 distinct CDR3 sequences, of which the top ten take up 2% to 2.5%. Germline V lookup: CDR1 SGDLS, CDR2 YYNGEE. This CDR3 contains 16 residues. Material for sequencing was naive CXCR3- CD8+ T cells from blood. This sample's subset: CD45RO-CCR7+CD27+CD95- naive CD8+ T cells lacking CXCR3 (TNR3-). The chain joins TRBV9 to TRBJ2-1. This sequence originates from a human donor in good health. Some clones in this sample may be carry-over from other donors' samples. CDR3 protein: CASSVFLSGSYNEQFF. The full variable domain, completed using reference TRBV9 and TRBJ2-1, is DSGVTQTPKHLITATGQRVTLRCSPRSGDLSVYWYQQSLDQGLQFLIQYYNGEERAKGNILERFSAQQFPDLHSELNLSSLELGDSALYFCASSVFLSGSYNEQFFGPGTRLTVL.